This section outlines one T cell receptor beta chain sequence together with its context. This clonotype was detected many times. It lacks a known antigen. The record has no base qualities; no much larger clone is one base away. The source of the sample is a study of glioma-infiltrating T cells (dated by TCRdb to about 2016). For context, the study as a whole: Glioma tissue, non-neoplastic brain tissue and matched peripheral blood mononuclear cells were used as sources from which TCR alpha- and beta-chain repertoires were sequenced. The paired cohort comprised three low-grade glioma patients, 7 or 8 primary glioblastoma patients and three non-glioma patients contributing non-neoplastic brain tissue. To measure divergence between tissue and blood T-cell populations, each tissue-infiltrating repertoire was compared with the peripheral blood repertoire of the same patient.

TCR alpha and beta CDR3 regions were amplified with the iRepertoire nested amplicon-rescue multiplex PCR (arm-PCR) platform from RNA. For one-step reverse transcription and amplification, roughly 100-450 ng of tissue mRNA or PBMC total RNA was used as input. Following bead purification, Illumina adapters were added by a secondary multiplex PCR, and the libraries were gel-purified between 200 and 400 bp. Demultiplexing relied on internal 6-nucleotide barcodes carried by the libraries. Libraries were sequenced on an Illumina MiSeq with 2x220 or 2x250 nucleotide paired-end reads. Concerning the study's data processing: Paired reads were merged using FLASH 1.2.11 and were aligned to the GRCh37 human genome using BWA-MEM, after which TRA and TRB reads were extracted. V and J assignment used an IMGT-derived reference of cassette sequences and CDR3 motifs that included pseudogenes. Reads were translated in three frames, and productive CDR3s were defined by a C…FGXG motif without stop codons. Unique combinations of V-J cassette pair and CDR3 amino acid sequence were defined as clonotypes. Hamming distance filtering was applied to reads, with thresholds set by the sequence error rate of each sample in mapped regions. The public reads were reprocessed in TCRdb via fastp at Q25 and MiXCR, keeping in-frame beta chains. Entries are consolidated by CDR3 protein sequence, retaining the most common genes and DNA. The V and J calls follow TCRdb's processing rather than the paper's. A total of roughly 190,000 distinct CDR3 sequences appear in this sample, 32% of them only once. The ten largest clones add up to 20% of the sample.

The CDR3, from cysteine to phenylalanine, totals 14 residues. Kept here is only the CDR3 DNA, which spans 42 bases and is read in frame from base 1. The germline V gene (reference sequence) sets CDR1 to SEHNR and CDR2 to FQNEAQ. V and J are truncated by 2 bases and 4 bases respectively, leaving an intervening sequence of 11 bases. The paper as a whole reports these results and caveats: Small numbers underpinned the group comparisons: roughly 8 glioblastoma patients, three low-grade glioma patients and three non-neoplastic patients. VJ-independent divergence between tissue and blood was found to be below expectation in non-neoplastic patients but above expectation in all gliomas, particularly low-grade gliomas. Tissue and blood shared very few CDR3 sequences, a result attributed to high CDR3 diversity and limited sampling.

The sample comprised glioma tissue, nonneoplastic brain tissue, or PBMCs (not recorded which). The sequence came from a human donor with low-grade glioma or glioblastoma, undergoing nonglioma brain surgery, or in good health (not recorded which). The chain is assembled from TRBV7-9 and TRBJ1-1; TRBD1 might be the D gene, on 5 matching bases. The DNA reads TGTGCCAGCAGCTTATTGGGGGAGAGCACTGAAGCTTTCTTT. Translated, this is CASSLLGESTEAFF.